The next 20 T cell receptor beta chains were all read from a single sample in a study of circulating and synovial CD4+ cells in juvenile arthritis. Measured with immunoSEQ multiplex PCR; TCRdb has only the in-frame clones, and not every one. The sample includes around 17,000 clones, 91% of them seen just once. Source material: CD4+ T cells from blood. These receptors came from a human donor with juvenile idiopathic arthritis.

The chain carries TRBV27 and TRBJ2-5, with TRBD1 matching 10 bases. The DNA end lines up better with TRBJ2-7; the J call may be wrong. The CDR3 loop spans 15 amino acids. CDR1 MNHEY and CDR2 SMNVEV come from the germline V gene (reference sequence). The CDR3 DNA sequence: TGTGCCAGCAGGCCTCCGGGACAGGGGCCCTACGAGCAGTACTTC. It encodes CASRPPGQGPYEQYF.

The genes are TRBV18 and TRBJ1-1; no clear D gene. CDR1 and CDR2 from the germline V gene are KGHSH and LQKENI. This CDR3 comprises 15 residues. The V end lost 0 bases, the J end lost 1 base, and 9 bases lay between the germline ends. CDR3 amino acids: CASSPPPGKNTEAFF. The CDR3 nucleotides read TGTGCCAGCTCACCACCCCCGGGGAAGAACACTGAAGCTTTCTTT. Full variable domain (outside the CDR3, taken from reference TRBV18 and TRBJ1-1): NAGVMQNPRHLVRRRGQEARLRCSPMKGHSHVYWYRQLPEEGLKFMVYLQKENIIDESGMPKERFSAEFPKEGPSILRIQQVVRGDSAAYFCASSPPPGKNTEAFFGQGTRLTVV.

This chain connects TRBV6-4 to TRBJ2-7; 10 bases align to TRBD1. This CDR3 region has 19 residues. V dropped 6 bases and J dropped 5; count of bases not matched to a gene: 22. CDR1 and CDR2 from the germline V gene are MRHNA and SNTAGT. CDR3 protein: CASRSTGGLRAGPGHEQYF. The CDR3 region has the DNA TGTGCCAGCAGATCGACAGGGGGCTTGAGAGCGGGACCCGGCCACGAGCAGTACTTC.

The chain carries TRBV15 and TRBJ2-3, with TRBD1 as a possible D gene (5 bases). Germline loops: CDR1 LNHNV, CDR2 YYDKDF (reference sequence). Trimming stripped 6 bases from V and 6 bases from J, with 13 bases between. The CDR3 is 13 amino acids. DNA of the CDR3: TGTGCCACCAGTCAGTTGGGGCGCGATACGCAGTATTTT. It translates to CATSQLGRDTQYF.

The chain uses TRBV7-9 and TRBJ2-5; maybe TRBD1 (6 bases). Germline values: CDR1 SEHNR, CDR2 FQNEAQ (reference sequence). This CDR3 contains 15 residues. The V end lost 4 bases, the J end lost 5 bases, and 17 bases lay between the germline ends. The CDR3 spells CASSSTGTREETQYF. CDR3 DNA sequence: TGTGCCAGCAGCTCCACCGGGACAAGGGAGGAGACCCAGTACTTC.

This clone was seen more than once but under ten times. The chain is built from TRBV18 and TRBJ2-3; D is possibly TRBD2 (5 bases). Germline CDR1 is KGHSH and CDR2 is LQKENI. The CDR3 consists of 14 residues. Trimming took 3 bases from V and 3 from J, leaving 10 bases between them. CDR3 DNA sequence: TGTGCCAGCTCACCGCCGGACTCGACAGATACGCAGTATTTT. Protein sequence: CASSPPDSTDTQYF.

The J gene is TRBJ2-2, the V gene TRBV9; D uncertain. This CDR3 region has 15 residues. Trimming pared 0 bases from V and 4 bases from J, leaving 10 bases between. Germline V gives CDR1 SGDLS, CDR2 YYNGEE. The CDR3 sequence: CASSVEARFTGELFF. Written as DNA, the CDR3 is TGTGCCAGCAGCGTAGAAGCGAGGTTCACCGGGGAGCTGTTTTTT.

This clone has just one count. This chain uses TRBV21-1 with TRBJ2-4; the table's D gene call, TRBD2, was not cross checked with the DNA. TRBV21-1 is a known pseudogene. The CDR3 length is 17 residues. The CDR3, as DNA: TGTGCCAGCAGCGATTGGACTAGCGGGAGGGCCCGTAACATTCAGTACTTC. Protein sequence: CASSDWTSGRARNIQYF.

The CDR3 loop is CASSLAGTGFYEQYF. The CDR3 coding sequence is TGTGCCAGCAGCTTAGCTGGGACAGGGTTCTACGAGCAGTACTTC. The chain is built from TRBV7-6 and TRBJ2-5, with 9 bases matching TRBD1. The end of the DNA aligns better with TRBJ2-7, so the J call may be wrong. The germline CDR1 and CDR2 sequences are SGHVS and FNYEAQ. The CDR3 is made up of 15 amino acids.

The chain employs TRBV18 and TRBJ2-5, with 7 bases fitting TRBD1. The assigned J gene may be wrong: the sequence end matches TRBJ2-7 better. CDR1 is KGHSH, CDR2 LQKENI, per germline. This CDR3 has 14 amino acids. Written as DNA, the CDR3 is TGTGCCAGCTCACCCCGGGACAGCTCCTACGAGCAGTACTTC. This codes for CASSPRDSSYEQYF.

The chain recombines TRBV7-9 with TRBJ1-1; 7 bases line up with TRBD1. Per the germline V gene, CDR1 is SEHNR and CDR2 is FQNEAQ (reference sequence). This CDR3 has 13 residues. V lost 3 bases to trimming and J lost 4 bases; unmatched junction nucleotides: 2. CDR3 in amino acids: CASSLNRGTEAFF. The CDR3 DNA is TGTGCCAGCAGCTTGAACAGGGGCACTGAAGCTTTCTTT.

This clone was picked up one time. The chain links TRBV27 to TRBJ1-1; no firm D call. The CDR3 runs to 13 residues. Germline V lookup: CDR1 MNHEY, CDR2 SMNVEV (reference sequence). V lost 6 bases and J lost 2, with 10 bases in between. The CDR3 nucleotides read TGTGCCAGCAGAATCCGGGGAAACACTGAAGCTTTCTTT. Encoded protein: CASRIRGNTEAFF.

In the case of this clone: In the same sample, other DNA sequences code for this CDR3. CDR3 loop: CASSSKGPGSPSPLHF. CDR3 DNA sequence: TGTGCCAGCAGCTCTAAAGGACCGGGGTCCCCTTCACCCCTCCACTTT. The chain combines TRBV7-2 with TRBJ1-6; D call uncertain. Trimming removed 4 bases at V and 9 bases at J, with 19 bases between. From germline, CDR1 is SGHTA and CDR2 FQGNSA. This CDR3 spans 16 amino acids.

The chain carries TRBV5-4 and TRBJ2-2, with TRBD1 as a possible D gene (6 bases). The CDR3 runs to 15 residues. Germline CDR1 SGHNT, CDR2 YYREEE (reference sequence). The germline V and J ends were trimmed by 5 bases and 6 bases, with 17 bases remaining between them. CDR3 DNA: TGTGCCAGCAGATACAGGGAAGAGTACTCCGGGGAGCTGTTTTTT. Residues: CASRYREEYSGELFF.

This chain uses TRBV11-2 with TRBJ2-7; D gene uncertain. CDR1 and CDR2 (germline): SGHAT, FQNNGV. This CDR3 region has 13 residues. The V and J ends lost 1 base and 3 bases respectively, with 7 bases between them. This CDR3 is CASSLVYVYEQYF. CDR3 DNA: TGTGCCAGCAGCTTAGTATATGTCTACGAGCAGTACTTC. Drawing the rest from reference TRBV11-2 and TRBJ2-7, the complete variable domain is EAGVAQSPRYKIIEKRQSVAFWCNPISGHATLYWYQQILGQGPKLLIQFQNNGVVDDSQLPKDRFSAERLKGVDSTLKIQPAKLEDSAVYLCASSLVYVYEQYFGPGTRLTVT.

The rearrangement links TRBV19 to TRBJ1-4, with D perhaps TRBD1 (6 bases). The CDR3 length is 16 residues. V was clipped by 10 bases and J by 2 bases, with 20 bases between them. Germline loops: CDR1 LNHDA, CDR2 SQIVND (reference sequence). In nucleotides, the CDR3 is TGTGCCACCCGGGACATGGGAAGTTGGACTAATGAAAAACTGTTTTTT. Amino acids: CATRDMGSWTNEKLFF.

The J gene is TRBJ1-1, the V gene TRBV5-4, with D unclear. This CDR3 spans 13 amino acids. Germline V lookup: CDR1 SGHNT, CDR2 YYREEE (reference sequence). V dropped 0 bases and J dropped 4 bases, with 7 bases sitting between them. The CDR3 loop is CASSLEERTEAFF. The CDR3 DNA reads as TGTGCCAGCAGCTTGGAGGAGCGCACTGAAGCTTTCTTT.

This clone has only a few counts. Other DNA variants within this sample encode the same CDR3. The chain employs TRBV7-6 and TRBJ2-7; D unclear. V was shortened by 1 base and J by 0 bases, with 7 bases between the two germline ends. The V gene's germline CDR1 is SGHVS and CDR2 FNYEAQ. This CDR3 is 14 amino acids long. CDR3 DNA sequence: TGTGCCAGCAGCTTAGATCGGAGCTCCTACGAGCAGTACTTC. This sequence encodes CASSLDRSSYEQYF.

The chain recombines TRBV4-1 with TRBJ2-3, with unresolved D. V lost 4 bases, J lost 0 bases, and 11 bases lay in between. This CDR3 comprises 15 residues. Germline V lookup: CDR1 MGHRA, CDR2 YSYEKL. The CDR3 coding sequence is TGCGCCAGCAGCCCTTCCCGGTCAAGCACAGATACGCAGTATTTT. Residues: CASSPSRSSTDTQYF.

The V call is TRBV30, the J call TRBJ2-7; D may be TRBD1 (6 bases). CDR3 length: 14 residues. Germline V CDR1 and CDR2: GTSNPN, SVGIG (reference sequence). Trimming removed 0 bases at V and 0 bases at J, with 9 bases between. CDR3: CAWSVQGPSYEQYF. The CDR3 bases are TGTGCCTGGAGTGTACAGGGTCCCTCCTACGAGCAGTACTTC.